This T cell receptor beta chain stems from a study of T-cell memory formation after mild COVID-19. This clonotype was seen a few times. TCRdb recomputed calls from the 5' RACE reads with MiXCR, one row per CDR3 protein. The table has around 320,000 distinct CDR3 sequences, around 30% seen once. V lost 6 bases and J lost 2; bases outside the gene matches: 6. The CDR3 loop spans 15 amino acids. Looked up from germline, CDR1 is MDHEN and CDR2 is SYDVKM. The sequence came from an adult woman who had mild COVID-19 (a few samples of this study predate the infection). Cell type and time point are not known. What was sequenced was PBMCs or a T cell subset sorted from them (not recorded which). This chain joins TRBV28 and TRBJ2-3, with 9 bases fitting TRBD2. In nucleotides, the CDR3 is TGTGCCAGCAGCCTAGGGACTAGCTTCACAGATACGCAGTATTTT. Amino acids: CASSLGTSFTDTQYF. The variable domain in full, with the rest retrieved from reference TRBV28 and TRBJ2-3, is DVKVTQSSRYLVKRTGEKVFLECVQDMDHENMFWYRQDPGLGLRLIYFSYDVKMKEKGDIPEGYSVSREKKERFSLILESASTNQTSMYLCASSLGTSFTDTQYFGPGTRLTVL.